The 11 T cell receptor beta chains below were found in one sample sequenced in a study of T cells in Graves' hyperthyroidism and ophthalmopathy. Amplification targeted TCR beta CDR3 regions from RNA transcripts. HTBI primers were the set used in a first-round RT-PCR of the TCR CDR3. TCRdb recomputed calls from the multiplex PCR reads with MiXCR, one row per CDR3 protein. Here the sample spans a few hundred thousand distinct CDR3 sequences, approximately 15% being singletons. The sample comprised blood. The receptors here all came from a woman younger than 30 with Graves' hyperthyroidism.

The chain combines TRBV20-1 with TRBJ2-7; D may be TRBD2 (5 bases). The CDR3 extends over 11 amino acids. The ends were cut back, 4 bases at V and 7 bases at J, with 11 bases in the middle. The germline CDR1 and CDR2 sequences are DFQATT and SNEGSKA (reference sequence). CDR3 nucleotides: TGCAGTGCTAAGGGAGTAAAGGAGCAGTACTTC. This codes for CSAKGVKEQYF.

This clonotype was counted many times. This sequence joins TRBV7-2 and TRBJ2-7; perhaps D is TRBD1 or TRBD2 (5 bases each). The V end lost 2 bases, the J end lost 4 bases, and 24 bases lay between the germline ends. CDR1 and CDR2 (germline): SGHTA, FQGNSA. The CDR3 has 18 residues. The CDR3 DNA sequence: TGTGCCAGCAGCTTATCCATCCAATCAGGGATGAGGGCTTACGAGCAGTACTTC. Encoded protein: CASSLSIQSGMRAYEQYF.

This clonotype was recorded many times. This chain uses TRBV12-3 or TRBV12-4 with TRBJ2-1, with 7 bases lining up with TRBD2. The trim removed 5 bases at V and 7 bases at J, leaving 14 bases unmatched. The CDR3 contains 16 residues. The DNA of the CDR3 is TGTGCCAGCAGTCTATCTGGCGGGAGAGGTAGAAATGAGCAGTTCTTC. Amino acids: CASSLSGGRGRNEQFF.

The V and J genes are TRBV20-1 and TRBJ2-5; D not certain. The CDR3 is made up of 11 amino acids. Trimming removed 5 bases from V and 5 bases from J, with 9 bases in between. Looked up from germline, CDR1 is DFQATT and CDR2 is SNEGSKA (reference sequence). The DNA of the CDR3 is TGCAGTGCTCCCTTAGGGGAGACCCAGTACTTC. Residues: CSAPLGETQYF.

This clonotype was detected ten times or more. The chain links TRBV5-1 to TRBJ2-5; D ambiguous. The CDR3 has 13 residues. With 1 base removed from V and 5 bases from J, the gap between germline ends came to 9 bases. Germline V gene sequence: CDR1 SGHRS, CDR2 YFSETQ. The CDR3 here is CASSLQRKETQYF. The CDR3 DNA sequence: TGCGCCAGCAGCTTGCAGAGGAAGGAGACCCAGTACTTC.

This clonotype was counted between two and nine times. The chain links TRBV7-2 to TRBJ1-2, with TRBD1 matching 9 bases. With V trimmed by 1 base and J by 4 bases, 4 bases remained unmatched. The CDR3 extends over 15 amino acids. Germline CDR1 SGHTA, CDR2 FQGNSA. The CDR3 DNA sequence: TGTGCCAGCAGCTTAGAAGGGACAGGGCTCTATGGCTACACCTTC. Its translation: CASSLEGTGLYGYTF.

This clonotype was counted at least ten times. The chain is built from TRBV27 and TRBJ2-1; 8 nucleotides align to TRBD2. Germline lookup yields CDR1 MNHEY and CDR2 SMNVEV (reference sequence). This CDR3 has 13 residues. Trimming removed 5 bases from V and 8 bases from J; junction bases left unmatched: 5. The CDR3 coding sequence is TGTGCCAGCAGTAGCGGGAGACTAGATGAGCAGTTCTTC. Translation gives CASSSGRLDEQFF.

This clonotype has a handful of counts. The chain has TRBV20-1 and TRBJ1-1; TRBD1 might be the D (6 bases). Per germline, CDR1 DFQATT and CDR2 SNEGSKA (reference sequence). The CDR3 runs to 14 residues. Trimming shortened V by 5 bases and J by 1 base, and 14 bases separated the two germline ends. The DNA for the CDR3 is TGCAGTGCTGTTATTCCGGGACAGAACACTGAAGCTTTCTTT. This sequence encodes CSAVIPGQNTEAFF.

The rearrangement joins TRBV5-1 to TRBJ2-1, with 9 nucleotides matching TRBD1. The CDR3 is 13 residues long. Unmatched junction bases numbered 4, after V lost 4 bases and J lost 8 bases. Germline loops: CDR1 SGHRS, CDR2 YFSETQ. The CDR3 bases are TGCGCCAGCAGCGAACAGGGGGCATATGAGCAGTTCTTC. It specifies CASSEQGAYEQFF.

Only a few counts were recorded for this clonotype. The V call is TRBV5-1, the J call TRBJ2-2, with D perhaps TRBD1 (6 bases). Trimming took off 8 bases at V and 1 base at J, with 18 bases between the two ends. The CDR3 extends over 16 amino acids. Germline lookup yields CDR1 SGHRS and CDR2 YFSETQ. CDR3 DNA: TGCGCCAGTAAAAGGACGACAGGAAGGAACACCGGGGAGCTGTTTTTT. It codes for CASKRTTGRNTGELFF.

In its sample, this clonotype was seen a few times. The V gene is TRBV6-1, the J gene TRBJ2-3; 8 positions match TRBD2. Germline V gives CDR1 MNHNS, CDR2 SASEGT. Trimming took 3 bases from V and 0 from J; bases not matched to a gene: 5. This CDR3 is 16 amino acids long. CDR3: CASSEAASGSTDTQYF. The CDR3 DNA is TGTGCCAGCAGTGAGGCTGCTAGCGGGAGCACAGATACGCAGTATTTT.